This TCR beta chain derives from a study of siplizumab effects on memory and regulatory T cells (dated by TCRdb to 2018 to 2020). About the full investigation: The study looked at the effect of siplizumab, an anti-CD2 antibody, on alloreactive T-cell subsets in allogeneic mixed lymphocyte reactions made from human PBMCs. What the work shows at the level of the full study, not this receptor alone: Because sequences below about 10^-5 frequency were poorly captured, only a minor fraction of alloreactive clones could be mapped to unstimulated subsets. Whether proliferating Tregs from siplizumab cultures actually had suppressive function was not functionally confirmed. The cumulative frequency of alloreactive sequences traceable to unstimulated CD4+ memory T cells was significantly reduced by siplizumab. A naive or memory phenotype could not be assigned to roughly 75-96% of proliferating CD4+ or CD8+ clones. Of the alloreactive CD4+ clones that could be mapped, the Treg-derived share averaged 68.8% with siplizumab compared with about 27% in control reactions. Unstimulated naive T cells appeared more diverse than memory T cells, and naive cells seemed to contribute substantially to the alloresponse.

Sorted unstimulated T cells and proliferating T cells recovered from mixed lymphocyte reactions were subjected to TCRbeta CDR3 sequencing. Fresh whole blood from ten HLA-typed healthy donors was used as the source from which PBMCs were isolated. To map where alloreactive clones came from, CD4+ non-regulatory T cells in the unstimulated state were FACS-sorted. Relative to germline, V is 4 bases shorter and J is 9 bases shorter, with 20 bases between their ends. Via the germline V gene, CDR1 is SGHRS and CDR2 YFSETQ. From cysteine to phenylalanine, the CDR3 is 15 amino acids long. Only the CDR3 part of the read is kept: 45 bases, read in frame from the first base. Notes on this clone: Its cognate antigen has yet to be identified. No per-base quality is available; no much larger clone lies one base away.

The receptor library was made with the immunoSEQ multiplex PCR assay. Roughly 100,000 TCR templates per sample were assayed by the deep sequencing platform. Genomic DNA extracted from sorted T cells was used for TCRbeta CDR3 sequencing. For the original study's pipeline: The R programming language was used for clonal analysis of the TCRbeta CDR3 data. Comparing unstimulated samples against CFSE-low samples taken after the reaction was how alloreactive CD4+ and CD8+ clones were defined. By matching sequences to the repertoires of sorted unstimulated Treg and non-Treg cells, each alloreactive CD4+ clone was assigned a regulatory or non-regulatory origin. Drawn from immuneACCESS, this table holds only the in-frame rearrangements with V and J called that TCRdb kept. Clones are partly lost; checked studies trace under half to an unresolved V gene and leave the rest unexplained. That table supplies the V and J calls and clone size; D and trimming were determined from the DNA. For this sample there are fewer than 110,000 clones; 92% appear just once. The ten largest clones add up to around 12% of the sample.

This chain joins TRBV5-1 to TRBJ1-5, with no reliable assignment of the D segment. The TCR was taken from a human donor in good health. The specimen was non-Treg CD4+ T cells sorted from blood. The cell subset or site label corresponds to: FACS-sorted unstimulated CD4+ non-regulatory T cells. DNA sequence: TGCGCCAGCAGCATAGACGGCGCGGAAAGCCGGCCCCAGCATTTT. Its protein is CASSIDGAESRPQHF.